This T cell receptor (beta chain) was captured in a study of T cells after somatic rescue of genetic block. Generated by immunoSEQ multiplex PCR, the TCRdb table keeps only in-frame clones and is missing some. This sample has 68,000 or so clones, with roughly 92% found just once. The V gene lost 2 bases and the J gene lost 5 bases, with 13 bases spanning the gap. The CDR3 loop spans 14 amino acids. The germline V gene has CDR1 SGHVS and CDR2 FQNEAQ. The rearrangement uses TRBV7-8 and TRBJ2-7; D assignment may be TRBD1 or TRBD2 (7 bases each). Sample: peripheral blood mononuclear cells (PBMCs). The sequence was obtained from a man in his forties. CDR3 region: CASSLQGGAHEQYF. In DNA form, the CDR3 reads TGTGCCAGCAGCTTACAGGGGGGGGCCCACGAGCAGTACTTC.